A selection of T cell receptor beta chains follows, all from one sample in a study of blood T cell repertoires in COVID-19. Measured with immunoSEQ multiplex PCR; TCRdb has only the in-frame clones, and not every one. This sample has roughly 250,000 clones, with 88% found just once. The sample taken for sequencing was PBMCs or T cells enriched from blood (not recorded which). All receptors come from a woman between 45 and 65 years old who had recovered from COVID-19. Each CDR3 is given with its conserved first and last residue. A D gene is named only where the DNA matches it firmly. The size of a clone is reported for some rows only, either as once, few or many, or as a class for expanded clones.

J,V,size,D,DNA,CDR3
TRBJ2-7,TRBV19,-,TRBD1,TGTGCCAGTAATCCCGGGACAGGGGTGTGGGAGCAGTACTTC,CASNPGTGVWEQYF
TRBJ2-2,TRBV5-1,-,-,TGCGCCAGCAGCTTACGTCAGACCGGGGAGCTGTTTTTT,CASSLRQTGELFF
TRBJ2-7,TRBV7-2,-,TRBD2,TGTGCCAGCAGCTTAGTCGTGGGAGGGCCCCACGAGCAGTACTTC,CASSLVVGGPHEQYF
TRBJ2-3,TRBV7-9,-,TRBD2,TGTGCCAGCAGCGTCAGACTAGCGGGCCCCACAGATACGCAGTATTTT,CASSVRLAGPTDTQYF
TRBJ2-1,TRBV9,-,TRBD2,TGTGCCAGCAGCTCTCTCCGGGGTAGCGGGAGCAATGAGCAGTTCTTC,CASSSLRGSGSNEQFF
TRBJ1-5,TRBV6-2/TRBV6-3,-,-,TGTGCCAGCAGTTACCCGGGGGTTGGTCAGCCCCAGCATTTT,CASSYPGVGQPQHF
TRBJ1-1,TRBV30,once,-,TGTGCCTGGACCCCCGGAGGAAACACTGAAGCTTTCTTT,CAWTPGGNTEAFF
TRBJ2-5,TRBV5-4,-,-,TGTGCCAGCAGCACCGACCCGGGGGAGACCCAGTACTTC,CASSTDPGETQYF
TRBJ2-1,TRBV5-1,once,TRBD2,TGCGCCAGCAGCCCTGGGACTAGCGACCAGTTCTTC,CASSPGTSDQFF
TRBJ2-2,TRBV27,-,-,TGTGCCAGCCAACCAGACACCGGGGAGCTGTTTTTT,CASQPDTGELFF
TRBJ1-5,TRBV6-6,-,-,TGTGCCAGCAGTGACTCGGACAGTAGCAATCAGCCCCAGCATTTT,CASSDSDSSNQPQHF
TRBJ2-1,TRBV27,-,-,TGTGCCAGCAGATCACAAGAGGGGGTTGGGCCTATATCGAAGTCCCCAAGGGCTGAGCAGTTCTTC,CASRSQEGVGPISKSPRAEQFF
TRBJ2-1,TRBV5-5,once,TRBD2,TGTGCCAGCAGCTCCCATGGACTAGCGGACTACAATGAGCAGTTCTTC,CASSSHGLADYNEQFF
TRBJ2-1,TRBV19,-,TRBD2,TGTGCCAGTAGTTACAGACTAGCGGGAGTTGGGAATGAGCAGTTCTTC,CASSYRLAGVGNEQFF
TRBJ1-1,TRBV11-2,once,TRBD1,TGTGCCAGCAGCTTAAGGGACAGGGCTTTAATGGGCACTGAAGCTTTCTTT,CASSLRDRALMGTEAFF
TRBJ2-5,TRBV30,once,-,TGTGCCTGGAGTGTGTCGGGGTGGGAGACCCAGTACTTC,CAWSVSGWETQYF
TRBJ2-7,TRBV6-5,-,TRBD2,TGTGCCAGCAGGCCCTGGACTAGCGGGGAGCAGTACTTC,CASRPWTSGEQYF
TRBJ1-6,TRBV3-1/TRBV3-2,-,-,TGTGCCAGCAGCCAAGACAGGGTTAATTCACCCCTCCACTTT,CASSQDRVNSPLHF
TRBJ1-5,TRBV7-2,-,-,TGTGCCAGCAGCTCCCCAGGGAATCAGCCCCAGCATTTT,CASSSPGNQPQHF
TRBJ2-7,TRBV5-6,-,-,TGTGCCAGCAGCTCGGTTGGTTACGAGCAGTACTTC,CASSSVGYEQYF
TRBJ1-6,TRBV19,-,TRBD1,TGTGCCAGTAGTAAAGTCCCGGGACAGGGGGATAATTCACCCCTCCACTTT,CASSKVPGQGDNSPLHF
TRBJ1-5,TRBV27,-,TRBD1,TGTGCCAGCAGCCGACAGGGTGGGGGCAATCAGCCCCAGCATTTT,CASSRQGGGNQPQHF
TRBJ2-5,TRBV2,-,TRBD2,TGTGCCAGCAGTGAACTAGCGGGAGTCGGTCTGGGGACCCAGTACTTC,CASSELAGVGLGTQYF
TRBJ2-1,TRBV9,few,TRBD1,TGTGCCAGCAGCGTAGCGACAGGGGGCTACAATGAGCAGTTCTTC,CASSVATGGYNEQFF
TRBJ2-1,TRBV6-2/TRBV6-3,-,TRBD2,TGTGCCAGCAGTTACAGGTTGGCTAGCGGGTTCGGTGAGCAGTTCTTC,CASSYRLASGFGEQFF
TRBJ1-6,TRBV30,few,-,TGTGCCTGGAGCGGTCATCAACATTCACCCCTCCACTTT,CAWSGHQHSPLHF